Below, 21 T cell receptor beta chains from the same sample are listed, as sequenced in a study of blood T cell repertoires in COVID-19. Measured with immunoSEQ multiplex PCR; TCRdb has only the in-frame clones, and not every one. The sample shows more than 250,000 clones, around 90% of them seen only once. Sequencing was carried out using PBMCs or T cells enriched from blood (not recorded which). These TCRs come from a woman younger than 45 who had recovered from COVID-19.

The genes are TRBV25-1 and TRBJ2-1, with 12 nucleotides matching TRBD2. CDR1 and CDR2 (germline): MGHDK, SYGVNS. This CDR3 contains 15 residues. V shed 4 bases, J shed 10 bases, and the junction held 8 bases outside the gene matches. The CDR3 sequence: CASSVLGLAGLEQFF. The CDR3 region has the DNA TGTGCCAGCAGTGTTCTTGGACTAGCGGGACTAGAGCAGTTCTTC.

This chain links TRBV28 with TRBJ1-2; 10 bases fit TRBD1. Germline CDR1 MDHEN, CDR2 SYDVKM. V was pared by 7 bases and J by 3 bases, with 5 bases of the junction left unmatched. This CDR3 has 14 amino acids. This CDR3 reads CASTGTGEDYGYTF. The DNA for the CDR3 is TGTGCCAGCACCGGGACAGGGGAGGACTATGGCTACACCTTC.

This clone appeared a few times. The V and J genes are TRBV7-2 and TRBJ2-7; D unresolved. Germline CDR1 SGHTA, CDR2 FQGNSA. V lost 5 bases and J lost 6, with 11 bases in between. The CDR3 covers 12 residues. In nucleotides, the CDR3 is TGTGCCAGCAGCCACCGCTACCTCGAGCAGTACTTC. Its translation: CASSHRYLEQYF. The whole variable domain, filled in from reference TRBV7-2 and TRBJ2-7, reads GAGVSQSPSNKVTEKGKDVELRCDPISGHTALYWYRQSLGQGLEFLIYFQGNSAPDKSGLPSDRFSAERTGGSVSTLTIQRTQQEDSAVYLCASSHRYLEQYFGPGTRLTVT.

The rearrangement joins TRBV6-4 to TRBJ2-3, with TRBD2 as a possible D gene (7 bases). The CDR3 is 16 amino acids. Trimming cost V 3 bases and J 2 bases, with 15 bases left between them. Germline CDR1 MRHNA, CDR2 SNTAGT. CDR3 region: CASSEDPGGPTDTQYF. CDR3 nucleotides: TGTGCCAGCAGTGAAGATCCGGGGGGCCCCACAGATACGCAGTATTTT.

The J gene is TRBJ1-1, the V gene TRBV2; weak D call: TRBD1 (6 bases). V gave up 6 bases and J gave up 4 bases, with 12 bases separating them. The CDR3 extends over 13 amino acids. Germline CDR1 is SNHLY and CDR2 is FYNNEI. CDR3 region: CASRRETGTEAFF. DNA for the CDR3: TGTGCCAGCAGAAGAGAGACAGGCACTGAAGCTTTCTTT.

This chain links TRBV6-5 with TRBJ1-2; possible D gene TRBD1, 5 bases. CDR1 and CDR2 from the germline V gene are MNHEY and SVGAGI. V lost 2 bases and J 7 bases, leaving 14 bases between the germline ends. The CDR3 runs to 14 residues. CDR3 in amino acids: CASSYVQEFSGYTF. CDR3 coding DNA: TGTGCCAGCAGTTACGTACAGGAATTTAGTGGCTACACCTTC.

The chain has TRBV5-1 and TRBJ2-1; the match to TRBD1 covers 9 bases. Germline V lookup: CDR1 SGHRS, CDR2 YFSETQ. This CDR3 has 17 residues. J was trimmed by 6 bases and V by 4 bases; bases with no gene match: 14. CDR3 in amino acids: CASSLTVTGTGFNEQFF. The CDR3, as DNA: TGCGCCAGCAGCCTGACAGTGACCGGGACAGGGTTCAATGAGCAGTTCTTC.

The chain has TRBV9 and TRBJ1-4, with 9 bases aligning to TRBD1. Germline lookup yields CDR1 SGDLS and CDR2 YYNGEE. Trimming removed 0 bases from V and 6 bases from J; junction bases left unmatched: 9. The CDR3 covers 17 residues. The DNA for the CDR3 is TGTGCCAGCAGCGTAGCTGTTAGGAGGGACAGGGATGAAAAACTGTTTTTT. Its translation: CASSVAVRRDRDEKLFF.

The V call is TRBV29-1, the J call TRBJ2-1, with a weak D call TRBD2 (5 bases). CDR1 and CDR2 from the germline V gene are SQVTM and ANQGSEA. CDR3 length equals 12 residues. Deletions cut 5 bases from V and 6 bases from J, with 11 bases between. CDR3 sequence: CSVPNLANEQFF. Written as DNA, the CDR3 is TGCAGCGTTCCCAATCTAGCCAATGAGCAGTTCTTC.

V usage is TRBV2 and J usage is TRBJ2-7; TRBD2 matches at 8 bases. CDR3 length equals 15 residues. V shed 1 base, J shed 3 bases, and the junction held 5 bases outside the gene matches. Germline values: CDR1 SNHLY, CDR2 FYNNEI. The CDR3 protein is CASSEDGGVSYEQYF. The CDR3 region has the DNA TGTGCCAGCAGTGAAGACGGGGGGGTGAGCTACGAGCAGTACTTC.

The chain uses TRBV2 and TRBJ2-4; a weak D match, TRBD1 (5 bases). The germline V gene encodes CDR1 SNHLY and CDR2 FYNNEI. Trimming removed 5 bases at V and 0 bases at J, with 14 bases between. This CDR3 region has 16 residues. CDR3 DNA sequence: TGTGCCAGCAGTACCGAAGGGGCACTAGCCAAAAACATTCAGTACTTC. This translates into CASSTEGALAKNIQYF.

The genes are TRBV10-3 and TRBJ1-1; 7 bases are a match to TRBD1. The J segment lost 7 bases and the V segment lost 4 bases, leaving 15 bases of the junction unmatched. Germline V gives CDR1 ENHRY, CDR2 SYGVKD. The CDR3 has 16 amino acids. This CDR3 reads CAISGSAGGGVGEAFF. CDR3 nucleotide sequence: TGTGCCATCAGTGGTTCAGCCGGAGGGGGCGTTGGTGAAGCTTTCTTT.

The chain recombines TRBV4-1 with TRBJ1-6; D is unclear. The CDR3 covers 16 residues. V lost 2 bases and J lost 3, with 11 bases in between. CDR1 is MGHRA, CDR2 YSYEKL, per germline. The CDR3 DNA reads TGCGCCAGCAGCCAACCCTTAACGAGCTATAATTCACCCCTCCACTTT. Amino acids: CASSQPLTSYNSPLHF.

The V and J genes are TRBV19 and TRBJ2-4; 7 nucleotides align to TRBD1. Germline values: CDR1 LNHDA, CDR2 SQIVND (reference sequence). V lost 3 bases to trimming and J lost 0 bases; unmatched junction nucleotides: 5. The CDR3 is made up of 16 amino acids. The CDR3 coding sequence is TGTGCCAGTAGTATTTGGGACAGTCTAGCCAAAAACATTCAGTACTTC. Protein product: CASSIWDSLAKNIQYF.

This clone was found once. The rearrangement joins TRBV6-4 to TRBJ1-2; D is unresolved. This CDR3 spans 13 amino acids. V was pared by 8 bases and J by 2 bases, with 12 bases between. Germline-derived CDR1 and CDR2 are MRHNA and SNTAGT. The CDR3 DNA is TGTGCCAGCTCTCCGGTGCCAAACTATGGCTACACCTTC. Translating it yields CASSPVPNYGYTF.

The rearrangement uses TRBV5-4 and TRBJ2-7, with 7 nucleotides matching TRBD2. Germline loops: CDR1 SGHNT, CDR2 YYREEE (reference sequence). The CDR3 loop spans 16 amino acids. Losses at the gene ends were 3 bases for V and 6 bases for J; bases not matched to a gene: 15. The CDR3 reads CASSSPGEREAGEQYF. The CDR3, as DNA: TGTGCCAGCAGCTCGCCTGGGGAGCGGGAAGCTGGCGAGCAGTACTTC.

V is TRBV30 and J is TRBJ1-4, with D hard to call. V lost 3 bases, J lost 8 bases, and 16 bases lay in between. CDR1 is GTSNPN and CDR2 is SVGIG in the germline V gene (reference sequence). This CDR3 region has 14 residues. DNA of the CDR3: TGTGCCTGGAGCCCAGGATCATCCGAGGAAAAACTGTTTTTT. Amino acids: CAWSPGSSEEKLFF. Drawing the rest from reference TRBV30 and TRBJ1-4, the complete variable domain is SQTIHQWPATLVQPVGSPLSLECTVEGTSNPNLYWYRQAAGRGLQLLFYSVGIGQISSEVPQNLSASRPQDRQFILSSKKLLLSDSGFYLCAWSPGSSEEKLFFGSGTQLSVL.

This sequence joins TRBV27 and TRBJ2-5; the match to TRBD2 covers 13 bases. Per the germline V gene, CDR1 is MNHEY and CDR2 is SMNVEV (reference sequence). With V trimmed by 5 bases and J by 5 bases, 5 bases remained unmatched. The CDR3 length is 15 residues. In nucleotides, the CDR3 is TGTGCCAGCAGTCTACTAGCGGGGGGGAGGGAGACCCAGTACTTC. Protein product: CASSLLAGGRETQYF.

The chain links TRBV19 to TRBJ1-2; 7 nucleotides align to TRBD1. The length of the CDR3 is 13 residues. V shed 7 bases, J shed 8 bases, and the junction held 10 bases outside the gene matches. From germline, CDR1 is LNHDA and CDR2 SQIVND (reference sequence). The DNA for the CDR3 is TGTGCCAGTAATGCAGGGGGTCGCAGGGGCTACACCTTC. This gives the protein CASNAGGRRGYTF.

The chain recombines TRBV5-1 with TRBJ1-2, with a weak D call TRBD1 (6 bases). CDR1 and CDR2 from the germline V gene are SGHRS and YFSETQ. CDR3 length equals 14 residues. V lost 4 bases and J lost 8, with 18 bases in between. CDR3: CASSPGGAREGYTF. The DNA for the CDR3 is TGCGCCAGCAGCCCCGGGGGGGCCCGGGAAGGCTACACCTTC.

The chain recombines TRBV6-5 with TRBJ1-6, with D unresolved. Trimming left V 2 bases short and J 8 bases short, with 7 bases between. Germline V CDR1 and CDR2: MNHEY, SVGAGI. The CDR3 covers 13 residues. The CDR3 is CASSYGRDSPLHF. CDR3 sequence (DNA): TGTGCCAGCAGTTACGGGCGCGATTCACCCCTCCACTTT.